The 21 T cell receptor beta chains reported below all come from one sample, sequenced in a study of cytomegalovirus exposure and HLA in healthy donors. 13 Jbeta primers and 60 Vbeta primers were used for the PCR. The protocol was immunoSEQ multiplex PCR, while the TCRdb copy is restricted to in-frame clones and leaves out a portion. The sample includes about 140,000 clones, about 75% of them seen just once. Source material: PBMCs. All receptors come from a man aged 18 to 30 in good health and CMV-seropositive.

The genes are TRBV6-6 and TRBJ2-5; D perhaps matches TRBD2 (6 bases). Looked up from germline, CDR1 is MNHNY and CDR2 is SVGAGI (reference sequence). The V gene lost 2 bases and the J gene lost 1 base, with 8 bases spanning the gap. This CDR3 is 14 amino acids long. CDR3: CASSYGGTQETQYF. CDR3 bases: TGTGCCAGCAGTTACGGGGGGACCCAAGAGACCCAGTACTTC.

This chain joins TRBV7-2 and TRBJ1-1; possible D gene TRBD1, 5 bases. Trimming removed 1 base from V and 4 bases from J, with 13 bases in between. The CDR3 runs to 15 residues. The germline V gene encodes CDR1 SGHTA and CDR2 FQGNSA. The CDR3 DNA reads TGTGCCAGCAGCTTAGTGGGGCAGGGTTCCACTGAAGCTTTCTTT. Protein product: CASSLVGQGSTEAFF. Supplemented by reference TRBV7-2 and TRBJ1-1, the full variable domain reads GAGVSQSPSNKVTEKGKDVELRCDPISGHTALYWYRQSLGQGLEFLIYFQGNSAPDKSGLPSDRFSAERTGGSVSTLTIQRTQQEDSAVYLCASSLVGQGSTEAFFGQGTRLTVV.

The rearrangement uses TRBV18 and TRBJ1-2, with D perhaps matching TRBD1 (6 bases). The germline V gene encodes CDR1 KGHSH and CDR2 LQKENI. The CDR3 length is 14 residues. V was pared by 3 bases and J by 6 bases, with 14 bases between. The CDR3 DNA follows: TGTGCCAGCTCACCGGGACAAGAGACTCATGGCTACACCTTC. Protein sequence: CASSPGQETHGYTF.

The J gene is TRBJ2-5, the V gene TRBV9; 10 nucleotides agree with TRBD2. Germline trimming cut 3 bases from V and 5 bases from J; bases unmatched to any gene: 7. This CDR3 has 15 residues. The germline CDR1 and CDR2 sequences are SGDLS and YYNGEE. As DNA, the CDR3 is TGTGCCAGCAGCGCCAAAGCGGGAGGGCGCGAGACCCAGTACTTC. Translation gives CASSAKAGGRETQYF.

This chain uses TRBV7-9 with TRBJ2-5; the D gene is possibly TRBD1 (6 bases). There are 15 residues in the CDR3. Trimming removed 1 base at V and 2 bases at J, with 11 bases between. Germline V CDR1 and CDR2: SEHNR, FQNEAQ (reference sequence). DNA for the CDR3: TGTGCCAGCAGCTTAGGGACAGTGGAACAAGAGACCCAGTACTTC. It encodes CASSLGTVEQETQYF.

V is TRBV11-2 and J is TRBJ2-5; 14 nucleotides line up with TRBD2. The CDR3 contains 16 residues. Trimming cost V 5 bases and J 5 bases; bases outside gene matches: 7. Germline V gene lookup returns CDR1 SGHAT and CDR2 FQNNGV. The CDR3 nucleotides read TGTGCCAGCAGCCTGCGACTAGCGGGAGGGCCCGAGACCCAGTACTTC. Its translation: CASSLRLAGGPETQYF.

The chain combines TRBV6-4 with TRBJ2-2; possibly TRBD2 for D (5 bases). The germline V and J ends were trimmed by 4 bases and 6 bases, with 12 bases remaining between them. Germline V gene sequence: CDR1 MRHNA, CDR2 SNTAGT. The CDR3 has 14 residues. As DNA, the CDR3 is TGTGCCAGCAGTGCGGTTGTGGAGGCCGGGGAGCTGTTTTTT. It codes for CASSAVVEAGELFF.

The chain joins TRBV2 to TRBJ2-2; a possible D gene is TRBD1 (5 bases). Trimming pared 7 bases from V and 0 bases from J, leaving 12 bases between. In germline, CDR1 is SNHLY, CDR2 FYNNEI. CDR3 size: 15 residues. The CDR3 DNA reads as TGTGCCAGCATCCCGGACACGACGAACACCGGGGAGCTGTTTTTT. This gives the protein CASIPDTTNTGELFF.

V usage is TRBV9 and J usage is TRBJ2-1, with TRBD2 matching over 10 bases. The J segment lost 4 bases and the V segment lost 8 bases, leaving 9 bases of the junction unmatched. The CDR3 is 15 residues long. Germline loops: CDR1 SGDLS, CDR2 YYNGEE. The CDR3 region has the DNA TGTGCCAGTGCACAAACTAGCGGGGATTACAATGAGCAGTTCTTC. Encoded protein: CASAQTSGDYNEQFF.

The V gene is TRBV27, the J gene TRBJ1-1, with 7 nucleotides matching TRBD1. The V gene's germline CDR1 is MNHEY and CDR2 SMNVEV (reference sequence). The J segment lost 5 bases and the V segment lost 5 bases, leaving 5 bases of the junction unmatched. The length of the CDR3 is 13 residues. The CDR3 reads CASSIDRDTEAFF. For the CDR3, the DNA is TGTGCCAGCAGTATTGACAGGGATACTGAAGCTTTCTTT.

V usage is TRBV11-2 and J usage is TRBJ1-3, with a tentative D call TRBD1 (5 bases). The CDR3 spans 17 residues. Deletions cut 7 bases from V and 4 bases from J, with 23 bases between. Germline CDR1 SGHAT, CDR2 FQNNGV. CDR3 DNA sequence: TGTGCCAGCAACGGTGGACAAGGGCCTACCCCCGGAAACACCATATATTTT. This gives the protein CASNGGQGPTPGNTIYF.

The chain uses TRBV6-1 and TRBJ1-5; D may be TRBD1 (5 bases). This CDR3 comprises 13 residues. Between the trimmed V and J ends, which lost 2 bases and 6 bases, there was a span of 8 bases. The germline gives CDR1 MNHNS, CDR2 SASEGT. CDR3: CASSEFRGQPQHF. CDR3 DNA: TGTGCCAGCAGTGAATTTAGGGGTCAGCCCCAGCATTTT.

As concerns this clone: Other DNA sequences in this sample translate to the same CDR3. The genes are TRBV27 and TRBJ1-1; D remains ambiguous. Trimming removed 5 bases from V and 0 bases from J, with 7 bases in between. This CDR3 has 13 residues. From germline, CDR1 is MNHEY and CDR2 SMNVEV (reference sequence). CDR3 in amino acids: CASSRLLNTEAFF. DNA of the CDR3: TGTGCCAGCAGTCGACTCCTGAACACTGAAGCTTTCTTT.

V and J are TRBV7-9 and TRBJ2-7; TRBD2 agrees at 11 bases. The CDR3 contains 16 residues. The germline V gene encodes CDR1 SEHNR and CDR2 FQNEAQ (reference sequence). V lost 5 bases, J lost 5 bases, and 11 bases stayed unmatched. CDR3 in amino acids: CASSSDSGRANHEQYF. In nucleotides, the CDR3 is TGTGCCAGCAGCAGCGATAGCGGGAGGGCCAATCACGAGCAGTACTTC.

The CDR3 loop is CASSSSGQGYNEQFF. Written as DNA, the CDR3 is TGTGCCAGCAGTTCCTCGGGACAGGGTTACAATGAGCAGTTCTTC. J is TRBJ2-1 and V is TRBV28; TRBD1 aligns across 9 bases. This CDR3 is 15 amino acids long. Looked up from germline, CDR1 is MDHEN and CDR2 is SYDVKM. Trimming removed 4 bases from V and 4 bases from J; junction bases left unmatched: 5. Complete variable domain (other parts from reference TRBV28 and TRBJ2-1): DVKVTQSSRYLVKRTGEKVFLECVQDMDHENMFWYRQDPGLGLRLIYFSYDVKMKEKGDIPEGYSVSREKKERFSLILESASTNQTSMYLCASSSSGQGYNEQFFGPGTRLTVL.

The chain links TRBV11-2 to TRBJ2-5; 11 bases are a match to TRBD2. This CDR3 region has 18 residues. Germline assignment: CDR1 SGHAT and CDR2 FQNNGV. The V and J ends lost 1 base and 5 bases, in that order; junction bases with no gene match: 12. The CDR3 DNA is TGTGCCAGCAGCTTAGGTGGACTAGCGGGCACGGGGGGCGAGACCCAGTACTTC. Translated, it gives CASSLGGLAGTGGETQYF. Full variable domain (outside the CDR3, taken from reference TRBV11-2 and TRBJ2-5): EAGVAQSPRYKIIEKRQSVAFWCNPISGHATLYWYQQILGQGPKLLIQFQNNGVVDDSQLPKDRFSAERLKGVDSTLKIQPAKLEDSAVYLCASSLGGLAGTGGETQYFGPGTRLLVL.

This clone was detected a few times. The V call is TRBV7-7, the J call TRBJ2-7, with TRBD1 matching 8 bases. Germline V CDR1 and CDR2: SSHAT, FNYEAQ (reference sequence). CDR3 length equals 13 residues. The ends lost 5 bases at V and 5 bases at J; junction bases unmatched: 5. This chain's CDR3 is CASSLDREHEQYF. The CDR3 coding sequence is TGTGCCAGCAGCCTGGACAGGGAACACGAGCAGTACTTC. Full variable domain (missing parts from reference TRBV7-7 and TRBJ2-7): GAGVSQSPRYKVTKRGQDVTLRCDPISSHATLYWYQQALGQGPEFLTYFNYEAQPDKSGLPSDRFSAERPEGSISTLTIQRTEQRDSAMYRCASSLDREHEQYFGPGTRLTVT.

The CDR3 loop is CASSPPPQGAIGELFF. The CDR3 nucleotides read TGTGCCAGCAGCCCGCCCCCACAGGGGGCTATCGGGGAGCTGTTTTTT. The chain recombines TRBV5-6 with TRBJ2-2, with TRBD1 identical over 9 bases. Germline V gene sequence: CDR1 SGHDT, CDR2 YYEEEE. This CDR3 has 16 amino acids. V dropped 4 bases and J dropped 7; count of bases not matched to a gene: 11.

The J gene is TRBJ2-5, the V gene TRBV16; 7 bases align to TRBD1. Germline V lookup: CDR1 KGHSY, CDR2 FQNENV. CDR3 length equals 16 residues. After removal of 5 bases from V and 5 bases from J, the junction contained 14 bases not matched to a gene. The DNA for the CDR3 is TGTGCCAGCAGCACCCACAGGGGTTCTGATTGGGAGACCCAGTACTTC. Translation gives CASSTHRGSDWETQYF.

The chain carries TRBV9 and TRBJ2-2, with 8 nucleotides matching TRBD2. The V and J ends lost 3 bases and 7 bases, in that order; junction bases with no gene match: 5. This CDR3 has 14 residues. The germline CDR1 and CDR2 sequences are SGDLS and YYNGEE. In DNA, the CDR3 is TGTGCCAGCAGCGCGGGACTAGGCTTCGGGGAGCTGTTTTTT. This encodes CASSAGLGFGELFF.

In this sample, this clone turned up a few times. The gene calls are TRBV28 and TRBJ2-1; 7 nucleotides agree with TRBD2. J was trimmed by 2 bases and V by 3 bases; bases with no gene match: 1. The germline CDR1 and CDR2 sequences are MDHEN and SYDVKM. This CDR3 has 14 residues. CDR3 residues: CASSLGGAYNEQFF. CDR3 nucleotide sequence: TGTGCCAGCAGTTTGGGGGGGGCCTACAATGAGCAGTTCTTC.